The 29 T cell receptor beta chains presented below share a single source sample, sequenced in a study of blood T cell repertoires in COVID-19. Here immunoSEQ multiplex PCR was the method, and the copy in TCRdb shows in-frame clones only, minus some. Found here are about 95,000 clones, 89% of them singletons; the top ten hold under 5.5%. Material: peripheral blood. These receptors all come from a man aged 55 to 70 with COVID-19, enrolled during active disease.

The CDR3 reads CASSQERGSGANVLTF. The CDR3 DNA reads TGTGCCAGCAGCCAAGAAAGGGGAAGTGGGGCCAACGTCCTGACTTTC. The V gene is TRBV3-1 (or the pseudogene TRBV3-2), the J gene TRBJ2-6; TRBD1 might be the D (5 bases). Trimming removed 0 bases at V and 3 bases at J, with 9 bases between. Germline CDR1 LGHDT, CDR2 YNNKEL (reference sequence). The CDR3 extends over 16 amino acids.

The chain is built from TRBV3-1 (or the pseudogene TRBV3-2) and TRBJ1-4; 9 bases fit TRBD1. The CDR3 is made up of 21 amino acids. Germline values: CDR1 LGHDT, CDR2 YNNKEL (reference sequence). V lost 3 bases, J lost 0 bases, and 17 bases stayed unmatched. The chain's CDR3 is CASSQKALGQGQHATNEKLFF. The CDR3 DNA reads TGTGCCAGCAGCCAGAAGGCGCTCGGACAGGGGCAACATGCAACTAATGAAAAACTGTTTTTT.

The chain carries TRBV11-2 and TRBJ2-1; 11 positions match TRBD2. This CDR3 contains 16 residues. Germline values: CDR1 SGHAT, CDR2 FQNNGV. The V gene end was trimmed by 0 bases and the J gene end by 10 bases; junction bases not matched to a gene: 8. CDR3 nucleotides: TGTGCCAGCAGCTTAGATGTTAGCGGGAGGGCCAGGGAGCAGTTCTTC. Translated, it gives CASSLDVSGRAREQFF.

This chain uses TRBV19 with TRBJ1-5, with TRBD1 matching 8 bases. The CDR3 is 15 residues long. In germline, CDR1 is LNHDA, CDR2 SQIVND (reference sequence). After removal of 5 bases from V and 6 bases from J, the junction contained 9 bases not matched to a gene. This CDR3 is CASSGQGVEGQPQHF. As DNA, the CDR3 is TGTGCCAGTAGTGGACAGGGCGTAGAGGGTCAGCCCCAGCATTTT.

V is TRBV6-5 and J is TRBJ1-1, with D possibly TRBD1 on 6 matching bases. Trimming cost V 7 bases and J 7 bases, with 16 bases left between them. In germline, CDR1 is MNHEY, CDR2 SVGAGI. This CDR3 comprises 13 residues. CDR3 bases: TGTGCCAGCAACCCAATCGACAGGTTTGAAGCTTTCTTT. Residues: CASNPIDRFEAFF.

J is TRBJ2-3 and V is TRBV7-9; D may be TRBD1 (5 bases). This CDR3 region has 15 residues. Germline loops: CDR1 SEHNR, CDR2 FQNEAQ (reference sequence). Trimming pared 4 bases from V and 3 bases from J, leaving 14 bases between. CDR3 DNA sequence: TGTGCCAGCAGCTCGCGGACAAGAAGAACAGATACGCAGTATTTT. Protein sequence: CASSSRTRRTDTQYF.

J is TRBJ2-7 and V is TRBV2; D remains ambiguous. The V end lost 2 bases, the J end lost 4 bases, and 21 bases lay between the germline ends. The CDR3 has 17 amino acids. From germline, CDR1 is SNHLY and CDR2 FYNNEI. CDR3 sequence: CASSELPYATSDYEQYF. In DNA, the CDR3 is TGTGCCAGCAGTGAACTACCTTACGCGACAAGTGATTACGAGCAGTACTTC.

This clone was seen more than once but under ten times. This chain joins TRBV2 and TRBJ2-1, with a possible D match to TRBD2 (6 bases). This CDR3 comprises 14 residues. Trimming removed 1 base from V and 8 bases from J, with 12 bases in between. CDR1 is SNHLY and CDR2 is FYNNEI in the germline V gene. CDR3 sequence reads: CASSEGGGIDEQFF. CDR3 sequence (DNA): TGTGCCAGCAGTGAAGGGGGCGGGATAGATGAGCAGTTCTTC.

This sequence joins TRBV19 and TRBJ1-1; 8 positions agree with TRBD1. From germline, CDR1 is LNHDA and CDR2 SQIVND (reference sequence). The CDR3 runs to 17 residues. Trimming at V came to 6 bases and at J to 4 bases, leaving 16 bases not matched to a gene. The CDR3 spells CASSPRLRTGLPTEAFF. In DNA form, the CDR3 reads TGTGCCAGTAGCCCTAGACTGAGGACAGGGCTCCCCACTGAAGCTTTCTTT.

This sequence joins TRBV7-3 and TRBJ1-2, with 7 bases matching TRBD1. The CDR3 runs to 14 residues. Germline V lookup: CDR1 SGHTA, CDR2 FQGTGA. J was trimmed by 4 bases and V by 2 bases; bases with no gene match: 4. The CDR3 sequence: CASSLDNRGYGYTF. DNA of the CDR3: TGTGCCAGCAGCTTAGATAACAGGGGCTATGGCTACACCTTC.

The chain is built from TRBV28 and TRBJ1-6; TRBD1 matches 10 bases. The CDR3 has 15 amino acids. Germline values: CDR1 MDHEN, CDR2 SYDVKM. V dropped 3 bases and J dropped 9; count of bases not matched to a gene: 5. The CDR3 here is CASSFRDRGSSPLHF. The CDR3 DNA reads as TGTGCCAGCAGTTTCCGGGACAGGGGTAGTTCACCCCTCCACTTT.

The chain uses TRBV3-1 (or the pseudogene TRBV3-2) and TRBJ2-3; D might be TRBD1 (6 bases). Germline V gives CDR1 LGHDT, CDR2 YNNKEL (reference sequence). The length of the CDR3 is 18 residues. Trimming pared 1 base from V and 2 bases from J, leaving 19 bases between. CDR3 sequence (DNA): TGTGCCAGCAGCCAAGCCAAGGGGGTGAGGGGAGACACAGATACGCAGTATTTT. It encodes CASSQAKGVRGDTDTQYF.

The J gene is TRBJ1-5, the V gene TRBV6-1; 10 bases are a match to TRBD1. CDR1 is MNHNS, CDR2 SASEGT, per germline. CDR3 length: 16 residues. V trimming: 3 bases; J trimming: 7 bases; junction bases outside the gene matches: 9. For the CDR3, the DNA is TGTGCCAGCAGTGATTCCGGGACAGGGGATAGGCAGCCCCAGCATTTT. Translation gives CASSDSGTGDRQPQHF.

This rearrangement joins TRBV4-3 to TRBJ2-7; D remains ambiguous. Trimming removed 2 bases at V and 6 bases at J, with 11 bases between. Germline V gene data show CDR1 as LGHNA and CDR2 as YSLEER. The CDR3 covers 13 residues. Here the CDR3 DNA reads TGCGCCAGCAGCCAAACATTCGGAGCCGAGCAGTACTTC. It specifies CASSQTFGAEQYF.

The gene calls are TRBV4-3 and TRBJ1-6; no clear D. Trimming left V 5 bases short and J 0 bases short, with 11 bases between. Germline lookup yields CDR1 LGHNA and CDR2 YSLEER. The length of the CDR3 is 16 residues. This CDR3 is CASSLRSSSYNSPLHF. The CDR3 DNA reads TGCGCCAGCAGCTTACGTTCCAGCTCCTATAATTCACCCCTCCACTTT.

This CDR3 is CASHSSLHRGSGEKLFF. CDR3 DNA sequence: TGTGCCTCCCACTCTTCCCTCCACAGGGGCTCCGGCGAAAAACTGTTTTTT. The chain carries TRBV30 and TRBJ1-4; 7 bases align to TRBD1. Germline V lookup: CDR1 GTSNPN, CDR2 SVGIG (reference sequence). The junction had 22 bases not matched to a gene; V was cut back by 7 bases and J by 8 bases. This CDR3 region has 17 residues.

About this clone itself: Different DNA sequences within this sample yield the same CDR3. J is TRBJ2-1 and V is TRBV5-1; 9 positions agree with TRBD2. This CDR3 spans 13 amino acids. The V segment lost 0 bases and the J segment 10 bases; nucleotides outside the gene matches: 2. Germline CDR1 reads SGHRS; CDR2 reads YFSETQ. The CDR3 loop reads CASSLELAGEQFF. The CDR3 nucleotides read TGCGCCAGCAGCTTGGAGCTAGCGGGAGAGCAGTTCTTC.

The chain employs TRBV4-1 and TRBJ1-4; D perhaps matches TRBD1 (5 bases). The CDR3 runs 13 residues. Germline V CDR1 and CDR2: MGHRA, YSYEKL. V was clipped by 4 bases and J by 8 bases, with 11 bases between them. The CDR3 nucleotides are TGCGCCAGCAGCCCGGCGGGGGGGGAAAAACTGTTTTTT. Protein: CASSPAGGEKLFF.

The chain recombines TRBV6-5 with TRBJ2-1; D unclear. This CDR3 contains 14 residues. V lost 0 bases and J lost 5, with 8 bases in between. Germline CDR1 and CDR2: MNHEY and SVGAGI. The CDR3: CASSYSHRDNEQFF. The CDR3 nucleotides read TGTGCCAGCAGTTACTCGCACCGGGACAATGAGCAGTTCTTC.

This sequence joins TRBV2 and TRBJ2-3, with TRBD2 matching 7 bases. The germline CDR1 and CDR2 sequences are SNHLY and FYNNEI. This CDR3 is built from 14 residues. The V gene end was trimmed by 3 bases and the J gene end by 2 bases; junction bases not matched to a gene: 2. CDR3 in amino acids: CASSESGVTDTQYF. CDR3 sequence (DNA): TGTGCCAGCAGTGAGAGCGGGGTCACAGATACGCAGTATTTT.

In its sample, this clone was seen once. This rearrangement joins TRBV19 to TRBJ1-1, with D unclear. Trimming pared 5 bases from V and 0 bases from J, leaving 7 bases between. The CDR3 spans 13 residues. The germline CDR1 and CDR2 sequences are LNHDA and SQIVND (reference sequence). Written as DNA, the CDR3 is TGTGCCAGTAGTTCGGGGTTGAACACTGAAGCTTTCTTT. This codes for CASSSGLNTEAFF.

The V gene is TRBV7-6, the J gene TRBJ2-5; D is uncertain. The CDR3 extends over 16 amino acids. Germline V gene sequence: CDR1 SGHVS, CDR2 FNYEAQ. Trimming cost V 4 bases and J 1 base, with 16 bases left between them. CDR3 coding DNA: TGTGCCAGCAGCTCCCGAGGCGGTGCCCCCCAAGAGACCCAGTACTTC. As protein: CASSSRGGAPQETQYF.

The CDR3 here is CASSPGQENTEAFF. CDR3 DNA: TGCGCCAGCAGCCCCGGACAGGAGAACACTGAAGCTTTCTTT. The chain has TRBV5-1 and TRBJ1-1, with 7 bases aligning to TRBD1. Germline lookup yields CDR1 SGHRS and CDR2 YFSETQ. This CDR3 has 14 residues. With 4 bases clipped from V and 1 base from J, the junction kept 4 bases outside the gene matches. Full variable domain (rest looked up from reference TRBV5-1 and TRBJ1-1): KAGVTQTPRYLIKTRGQQVTLSCSPISGHRSVSWYQQTPGQGLQFLFEYFSETQRNKGNFPGRFSGRQFSNSRSEMNVSTLELGDSALYLCASSPGQENTEAFFGQGTRLTVV.

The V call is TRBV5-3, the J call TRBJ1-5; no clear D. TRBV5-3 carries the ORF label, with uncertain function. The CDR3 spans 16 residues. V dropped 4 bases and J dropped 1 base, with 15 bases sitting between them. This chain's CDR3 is CARSIKVRASNQPQHF. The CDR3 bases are TGTGCCAGAAGCATAAAGGTGCGGGCGAGCAATCAGCCCCAGCATTTT.

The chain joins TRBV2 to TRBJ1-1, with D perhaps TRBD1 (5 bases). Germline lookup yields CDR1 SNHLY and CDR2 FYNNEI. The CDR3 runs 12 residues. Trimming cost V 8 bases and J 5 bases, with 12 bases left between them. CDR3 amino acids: CASRGGKTEAFF. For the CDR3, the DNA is TGTGCCAGCCGGGGGGGAAAGACTGAAGCTTTCTTT.

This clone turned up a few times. CDR3: CAWSVSGTGYAGELFF. The CDR3 bases are TGTGCCTGGAGTGTTTCGGGGACAGGGTACGCCGGGGAGCTGTTTTTT. The chain carries TRBV30 and TRBJ2-2; 9 bases agree with TRBD1. Germline trimming cut 0 bases from V and 6 bases from J; bases unmatched to any gene: 8. The CDR3 sequence is 16 residues long. Germline values: CDR1 GTSNPN, CDR2 SVGIG (reference sequence).

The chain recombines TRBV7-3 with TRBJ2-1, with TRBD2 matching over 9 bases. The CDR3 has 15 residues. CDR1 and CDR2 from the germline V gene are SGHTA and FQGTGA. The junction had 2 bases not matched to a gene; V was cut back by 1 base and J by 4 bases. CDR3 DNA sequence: TGTGCCAGCAGCTTAATGCTAGCGGGGTACAATGAGCAGTTCTTC. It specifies CASSLMLAGYNEQFF. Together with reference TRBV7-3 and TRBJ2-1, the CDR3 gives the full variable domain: GAGVSQTPSNKVTEKGKYVELRCDPISGHTALYWYRQSLGQGPEFLIYFQGTGAADDSGLPNDRFFAVRPEGSVSTLKIQRTERGDSAVYLCASSLMLAGYNEQFFGPGTRLTVL.

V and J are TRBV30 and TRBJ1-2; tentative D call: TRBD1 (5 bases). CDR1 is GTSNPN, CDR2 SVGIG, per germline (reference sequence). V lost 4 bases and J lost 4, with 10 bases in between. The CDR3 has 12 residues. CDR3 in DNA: TGTGCCTGGATTGACCAGGGCTATGGCTACACCTTC. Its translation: CAWIDQGYGYTF.

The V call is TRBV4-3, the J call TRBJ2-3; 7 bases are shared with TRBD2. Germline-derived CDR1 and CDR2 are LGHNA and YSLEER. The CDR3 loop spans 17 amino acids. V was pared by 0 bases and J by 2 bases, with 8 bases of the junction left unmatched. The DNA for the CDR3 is TGCGCCAGCAGCCAAGAATTTTGGCGGGAGACCACAGATACGCAGTATTTT. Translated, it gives CASSQEFWRETTDTQYF.